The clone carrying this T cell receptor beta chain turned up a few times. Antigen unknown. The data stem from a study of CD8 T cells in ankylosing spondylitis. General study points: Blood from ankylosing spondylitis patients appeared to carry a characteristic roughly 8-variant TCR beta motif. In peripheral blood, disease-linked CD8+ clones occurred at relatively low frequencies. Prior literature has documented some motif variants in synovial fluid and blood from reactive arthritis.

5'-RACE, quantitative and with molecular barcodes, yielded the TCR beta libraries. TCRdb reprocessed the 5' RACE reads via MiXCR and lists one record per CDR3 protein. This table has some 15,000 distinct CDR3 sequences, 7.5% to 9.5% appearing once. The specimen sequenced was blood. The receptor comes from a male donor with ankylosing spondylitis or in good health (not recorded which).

Here the CDR3 reads CASSPSGLSSYNEQFF. The DNA of the CDR3 is TGTGCCAGCAGCCCTTCTGGACTGAGCTCCTACAATGAGCAGTTCTTC. The gene calls are TRBV3-1 and TRBJ2-1; the D gene is possibly TRBD2 (5 bases). The germline V gene encodes CDR1 LGHDT and CDR2 YNNKEL (reference sequence). CDR3 size: 16 residues. With 4 bases removed from V and 0 bases from J, the gap between germline ends came to 13 bases.